The rows below give T cell receptor beta chains drawn from one sample of a study of human CD8 memory T cell subsets. After re-calling the 5' RACE reads, TCRdb lists one entry per CDR3 protein, DNA absent. The sample table includes over 5,500 distinct CDR3 sequences. Material: CD8+ T cells from PBMCs. All receptors derive from a human donor in good health. Both conserved end residues are part of each CDR3. Where a row states a size, it is once, few, many or the class of an expanded clone; other rows omit it.

j_gene | v_gene | abundance | CDR3aa
TRBJ2-7 | TRBV29-1 | NA | CSVVFTAVGTYEQYF
TRBJ2-7 | TRBV7-9 | NA | CASSSPESGAYEQYF
TRBJ2-2 | TRBV7-9 | medium-sized | CASSLTSGSRTGELFF
TRBJ1-1 | TRBV5-5 | NA | CASSWDSNEAFF
TRBJ2-1 | TRBV28 | medium-sized | CASSFPPSSLGGVDNEQFF
TRBJ2-1 | TRBV9 | NA | CASSLSGKLDEQFF
TRBJ2-3 | TRBV29-1 | NA | CSVPWTHYYTDTQYF
TRBJ1-4 | TRBV20-1 | NA | CSVLLTEANEKLFF
TRBJ1-2 | TRBV29-1 | NA | CSVEDLGAVLGGYTF
TRBJ1-1 | TRBV10-1 | medium-sized | CASSESESLEAFF
TRBJ1-2 | TRBV12-3/TRBV12-4 | medium-sized | CASSLAGGYGYTF
TRBJ2-1 | TRBV20-1 | NA | CSAREDEGLAGREKQFF
TRBJ2-3 | TRBV29-1 | NA | CSVEVPGGISDTQYF
TRBJ1-2 | TRBV15 | NA | CATGGPFYGYTF
TRBJ1-3 | TRBV28 | NA | CASSLQGSGNTIYF
TRBJ2-1 | TRBV27 | NA | CASSSGTGAPYNEQFF
TRBJ2-1 | TRBV28 | NA | CASSLQGGGNEQFF
TRBJ1-1 | TRBV28 | NA | CASSLPANTEAFF
TRBJ1-2 | TRBV27 | medium-sized | CASSLQLGSRGYTF
TRBJ2-7 | TRBV25-1 | NA | CASTRDNSYEQYF
TRBJ1-1 | TRBV27 | NA | CASSLTGVPEAFF
TRBJ2-7 | TRBV29-1 | NA | CSVEFKASGYEQYF
TRBJ1-1 | TRBV15 | NA | CATSGHPVVKAFF
TRBJ2-1 | TRBV20-1 | NA | CSARGGGEQFF
TRBJ2-3 | TRBV11-2 | NA | CASSLTGLAGFEDTQYF
TRBJ2-1 | TRBV7-2 | NA | CASSPRGRGSYNEQFF
TRBJ2-5 | TRBV10-3 | NA | CAISLTLEETQYF
TRBJ2-5 | TRBV25-1 | NA | CASSFTGGQETQYF
TRBJ1-1 | TRBV4-1 | medium-sized | CASSQLTVNTEAFF
TRBJ1-1 | TRBV27 | NA | CASSLTVMVTEAFF
TRBJ2-1 | TRBV10-2 | NA | CASMLAGVEFF
TRBJ2-1 | TRBV27 | NA | CASSISGSSYNEQFF
TRBJ1-2 | TRBV29-1 | NA | CSVADINYGYTF
TRBJ1-1 | TRBV28 | NA | CASSTTGWDTEAFF
TRBJ2-1 | TRBV27 | NA | CASSFLDNNEQFF
TRBJ2-3 | TRBV7-8 | medium-sized | CASSSEELAGVGTDTQYF
TRBJ2-5 | TRBV28 | NA | CASAVFQETQYF